Presented here are 28 T cell receptor beta chains from one specimen sequenced in a study of metastatic and nonmetastatic thyroid tumors. TCRdb reprocessed the PCR reads via MiXCR. The sample gives under 30,000 clones, roughly a quarter of which show up once; over 2% is in the top ten. All patients were treatment-naive before thyroid surgery. Sequencing was carried out using blood. The receptors were sampled from a female donor with papillary thyroid cancer or a benign thyroid nodule (not recorded which). Some clones in this sample may be carry-over from other donors' samples.

Concerning this clone itself: Relative to the germline gene, one junction end is altered; a read error may explain this. The CDR3 loop is CASRSSSGRTHF. The CDR3 DNA reads as TGTGCCAGCAGATCATCTAGCGGGAGAACCCACTTC. The gene calls are TRBV7-2 and TRBJ2-7, with 10 nucleotides matching TRBD2. This CDR3 contains 12 residues. The germline gives CDR1 SGHTA, CDR2 FQGNSA.

The rearrangement links TRBV5-6 to TRBJ2-2; TRBD2 agrees at 11 bases. V lost 4 bases, J lost 3 bases, and 2 bases stayed unmatched. The CDR3 is 15 residues long. Germline loops: CDR1 SGHDT, CDR2 YYEEEE. This chain's CDR3 is CASSVSGRDTGELFF. CDR3 coding DNA: TGTGCCAGCAGCGTTAGCGGGAGGGACACCGGGGAGCTGTTTTTT.

Many counts were recorded for this clone. The J gene is TRBJ1-1, the V gene TRBV7-9; 9 bases align to TRBD1. Germline V gene data show CDR1 as SEHNR and CDR2 as FQNEAQ (reference sequence). J was trimmed by 0 bases and V by 5 bases; bases with no gene match: 7. The CDR3 consists of 16 residues. The CDR3 bases are TGTGCCAGCAGCAAGGCCGGGACAGGGATGAACACTGAAGCTTTCTTT. Its protein product is CASSKAGTGMNTEAFF. The full variable domain, with the rest looked up from reference TRBV7-9 and TRBJ1-1, is DTGVSQNPRHKITKRGQNVTFRCDPISEHNRLYWYRQTLGQGPEFLTYFQNEAQLEKSRLLSDRFSAERPKGSFSTLEIQRTEQGDSAMYLCASSKAGTGMNTEAFFGQGTRLTVV.

J is TRBJ1-5 and V is TRBV6-1; D might be TRBD1 (5 bases). Germline CDR1 reads MNHNS; CDR2 reads SASEGT. Trimming pared 4 bases from V and 5 bases from J, leaving 9 bases between. This CDR3 has 13 residues. For the CDR3, the DNA is TGTGCCAGCAGTGTGGGGGTAGATCAGCCCCAGCATTTT. Translation: CASSVGVDQPQHF.

In this sample, this clone turned up many times. This CDR3 reads CASKRGQSSYEQYF. As DNA, the CDR3 is TGTGCCAGCAAAAGGGGACAGAGCTCCTACGAGCAGTACTTC. The chain joins TRBV11-1 to TRBJ2-7, with 7 nucleotides matching TRBD1. The CDR3 is 14 residues long. Trimming cost V 7 bases and J 0 bases; bases outside gene matches: 6. From germline, CDR1 is SGHAT and CDR2 FQDESV (reference sequence).

This clone was counted many times. V usage is TRBV3-1 and J usage is TRBJ1-1; D is unclear. The CDR3 covers 13 residues. Deletions cut 6 bases from V and 1 base from J, with 9 bases between. CDR1 and CDR2 (germline): LGHDT, YNNKEL (reference sequence). CDR3 bases: TGTGCCAGCAGAAGAGGGAGGAACACTGAAGCTTTCTTT. It encodes CASRRGRNTEAFF. Full variable domain (missing parts from reference TRBV3-1 and TRBJ1-1): DTAVSQTPKYLVTQMGNDKSIKCEQNLGHDTMYWYKQDSKKFLKIMFSYNNKELIINETVPNRFSPKSPDKAHLNLHINSLELGDSAVYFCASRRGRNTEAFFGQGTRLTVV.

This clone was seen a handful of times. This rearrangement joins TRBV6-1 to TRBJ2-7; 7 bases are a match to TRBD2. V gave up 3 bases and J gave up 3 bases; unmatched junction bases: 5. Germline V gene data show CDR1 as MNHNS and CDR2 as SASEGT. This CDR3 has 14 residues. DNA of the CDR3: TGTGCCAGCAGTGAGAGCGGGACTCTCTACGAGCAGTACGTC. Encoded protein: CASSESGTLYEQYV.

This clone came up many times. V and J are TRBV5-1 and TRBJ1-1, with TRBD1 identical over 9 bases. The germline gives CDR1 SGHRS, CDR2 YFSETQ. The CDR3 spans 14 residues. V dropped 1 base and J dropped 5; count of bases not matched to a gene: 3. CDR3 region: CASSLRTGVTEAFF. In DNA, the CDR3 is TGCGCCAGCAGCTTGAGGACAGGGGTTACTGAAGCTTTCTTT.

As regards this clone: A much larger clonotype is one base distant, so this may be a read error. The V and J genes are TRBV11-2 and TRBJ2-3; TRBD2 matches at 9 bases. Germline CDR1 is SGHAT and CDR2 is FQNNGV. Trimming took 5 bases from V and 0 from J; bases not matched to a gene: 18. The CDR3 has 20 amino acids. DNA of the CDR3: TGTGCCAGCAGCCCCACCCCGGGGCTAGCGGGACTGTATAGCACAGATACGCAGTATTTT. Its translation: CASSPTPGLAGLYSTDTQYF.

The rearrangement links TRBV7-3 to TRBJ2-2; TRBD2 agrees at 8 bases. The germline gives CDR1 SGHTA, CDR2 FQGTGA. This CDR3 region has 16 residues. V lost 5 bases to trimming and J lost 4 bases; unmatched junction nucleotides: 9. The CDR3, as DNA: TGTGCCAGCAGCCCAATAAGCGGGAGAACCACCGGGGAGCTGTTTTTT. Protein product: CASSPISGRTTGELFF.

The chain links TRBV4-2 to TRBJ2-3, with D possibly matching TRBD2 (6 bases). The CDR3 covers 18 residues. In germline, CDR1 is LGHNA, CDR2 YNFKEQ. The V end was cut by 5 bases, the J end by 7 bases, with 28 bases between. CDR3 sequence (DNA): TGTGCCAGCAGCAACGAGGCTAGTGCGGGATGGCCAGGACATACGCAGTATTTT. Its protein is CASSNEASAGWPGHTQYF.

In its sample, this clone was seen many times. The V and J genes are TRBV19 and TRBJ1-5; no definite D call. With 5 bases removed from V and 4 bases from J, the gap between germline ends came to 6 bases. The CDR3 has 12 residues. Per germline, CDR1 LNHDA and CDR2 SQIVND (reference sequence). The CDR3 DNA sequence: TGTGCCAGTAGTCGCCAGAATCAGCCCCAGCATTTT. This translates into CASSRQNQPQHF.

This clone is medium-sized (0.01 to 0.1%) within its sample. A junction boundary mismatches the germline segment, possibly from a read error. J is TRBJ2-7 and V is TRBV2, with 10 bases lining up with TRBD1. Germline CDR1 is SNHLY and CDR2 is FYNNEI. This CDR3 spans 15 amino acids. CDR3 in amino acids: CASREDRGLYYEQYF. The CDR3 nucleotides read TGTGCCAGCAGGGAAGACAGGGGGCTTTACTACGAGCAGTACTTC.

The chain is built from TRBV6-1 and TRBJ2-1, with 7 bases fitting TRBD1. With 2 bases clipped from V and 4 bases from J, the junction kept 11 bases outside the gene matches. CDR3 length: 17 amino acids. In germline, CDR1 is MNHNS, CDR2 SASEGT. CDR3 residues: CASSERTSATGYNEQFF. The CDR3 bases are TGTGCCAGCAGTGAACGTACCTCCGCGACAGGGTACAATGAGCAGTTCTTC.

This clone was observed at least ten times. V and J are TRBV16 and TRBJ1-2; TRBD1 matches at 8 bases. This CDR3 has 12 amino acids. V shed 3 bases, J shed 7 bases, and the junction held 1 base outside the gene matches. Germline V gives CDR1 KGHSY, CDR2 FQNENV. CDR3 in amino acids: CASSQTGVGYTF. CDR3 bases: TGTGCCAGCAGCCAGACAGGGGTTGGCTACACCTTC.

This clone was observed at least ten times. This sample also contains other DNA sequences that code for the same CDR3. The rearrangement joins TRBV24-1 to TRBJ2-1; 9 bases agree with TRBD1. Germline CDR1 KGHDR, CDR2 SFDVKD. The CDR3 covers 15 residues. Trimming removed 3 bases from V and 7 bases from J; junction bases left unmatched: 6. CDR3 in DNA: TGTGCCACCAGTGATCCAACAGGGGGCAAGAATGAGCAGTTCTTC. As protein: CATSDPTGGKNEQFF.

This clone was found a few times. The CDR3 loop reads CASKGGNSGNTIYF. The DNA for the CDR3 is TGTGCCAGCAAGGGGGGGAACTCTGGAAACACCATATATTTT. V usage is TRBV2 and J usage is TRBJ1-3, with D tentatively TRBD1 (6 bases). Germline CDR1 and CDR2: SNHLY and FYNNEI. V lost 7 bases and J 0 bases, leaving 10 bases between the germline ends. This CDR3 is built from 14 residues.

This clone was picked up many times. The chain carries TRBV11-2 and TRBJ2-5; D possibly corresponds to TRBD2 (5 bases). This CDR3 has 13 residues. V gave up 0 bases and J gave up 4 bases, with 6 bases separating them. CDR1 and CDR2 from the germline V gene are SGHAT and FQNNGV. The CDR3 sequence: CASSLELGETQYF. CDR3 nucleotide sequence: TGTGCCAGCAGCTTAGAACTAGGAGAGACCCAGTACTTC.

This clone was recorded many times. The chain combines TRBV9 with TRBJ2-1; D possibly matches TRBD1 or TRBD2 (6 bases each). Per germline, CDR1 SGDLS and CDR2 YYNGEE. Trimming left V 0 bases short and J 8 bases short, with 12 bases between. The CDR3 is made up of 14 amino acids. Written as DNA, the CDR3 is TGTGCCAGCAGCGTAGATCGGGGGCGCGATGAGCAGTTCTTC. It codes for CASSVDRGRDEQFF.

CDR3 loop: CASSHGTSGSQETQYF. The DNA of the CDR3 is TGTGCCAGCAGCCATGGGACTAGCGGGTCCCAAGAGACCCAGTACTTC. J is TRBJ2-5 and V is TRBV3-1, with 12 bases lining up with TRBD2. CDR3 length: 16 amino acids. V trimming: 3 bases; J trimming: 1 base; junction bases outside the gene matches: 3. From germline, CDR1 is LGHDT and CDR2 YNNKEL (reference sequence).

The table lists this clone with a few counts. The rearrangement links TRBV6-4 to TRBJ2-1; a possible D gene is TRBD1 (6 bases). This CDR3 comprises 13 residues. Germline V gives CDR1 MRHNA, CDR2 SNTAGT. Trimming shortened V by 4 bases and J by 5 bases, and 9 bases separated the two germline ends. The CDR3 protein is CASSAGTNNEQFF. CDR3 DNA: TGTGCCAGCAGTGCCGGGACAAACAATGAGCAGTTCTTC.

The chain uses TRBV6-2 or TRBV6-3 and TRBJ1-5; 7 bases align to TRBD1. The CDR3 covers 15 residues. V lost 6 bases and J lost 0; bases outside the gene matches: 5. The germline V gene encodes CDR1 MNHEY and CDR2 SVGEGT. CDR3 region: CASRGQSYSNQPQHF. The CDR3 DNA follows: TGTGCCAGCAGGGGACAGTCGTATAGCAATCAGCCCCAGCATTTT.

As for this clone: Sequence at one end of the junction differs from germline and may be a read error. Additional DNA sequences in this sample encode the identical CDR3. V gene TRBV19 combines with J gene TRBJ2-2; TRBD1 agrees at 8 bases. The CDR3 runs to 16 residues. The germline gives CDR1 LNHDA, CDR2 SQIVND (reference sequence). In DNA, the CDR3 is TGTGCCAGTAGTCGCAGACAGGGGAGAGACACCGGGGAGTTGTTTTTT. Its protein product is CASSRRQGRDTGELFF.

This clone ranks as medium-sized. The J gene is TRBJ2-7, the V gene TRBV2, with 11 bases that match TRBD2. The CDR3 covers 14 residues. Germline CDR1 and CDR2: SNHLY and FYNNEI. Trimming cost V 5 bases and J 2 bases; bases outside gene matches: 2. The CDR3 bases are TGTGCCAGCAGTTCGGGACTAGCGGCCTACGAGCAGTACTTC. Translated, it gives CASSSGLAAYEQYF.

This sequence joins TRBV7-9 and TRBJ1-2; no clear D. Germline-derived CDR1 and CDR2 are SEHNR and FQNEAQ (reference sequence). The CDR3 spans 15 residues. Trimming removed 1 base from V and 4 bases from J, with 13 bases in between. The CDR3 coding sequence is TGTGCCAGCAGCTTAGAACAAAGGCCAATCTATGGCTACACCTTC. It yields the protein CASSLEQRPIYGYTF. The full variable domain, with the rest looked up from reference TRBV7-9 and TRBJ1-2, is DTGVSQNPRHKITKRGQNVTFRCDPISEHNRLYWYRQTLGQGPEFLTYFQNEAQLEKSRLLSDRFSAERPKGSFSTLEIQRTEQGDSAMYLCASSLEQRPIYGYTFGSGTRLTVV.

Concerning this clone: A junction end diverges from the germline sequence, so it may reflect a read error. This rearrangement joins TRBV6-1 to TRBJ1-1; 7 bases are shared with TRBD1. The germline V gene encodes CDR1 MNHNS and CDR2 SASEGT. CDR3 length: 14 amino acids. The CDR3 sequence: CSSSEITGVGEAFF. Written as DNA, the CDR3 is TGTTCCAGCAGTGAAATTACAGGGGTGGGTGAAGCATTCTTT.

This clone was seen repeatedly, ten times or more. The rearrangement uses TRBV4-2 and TRBJ2-7; D is undetermined. The ends were cut back, 1 base at V and 0 bases at J, with 13 bases in the middle. The CDR3 totals 16 residues. Looked up from germline, CDR1 is LGHNA and CDR2 is YNFKEQ. The CDR3 nucleotides read TGTGCCAGCAGCCAAGTGGGTGCGCCTAGCTCCTACGAGCAGTACTTC. Translation gives CASSQVGAPSSYEQYF.

This clone was observed a few times. A much bigger clone sits one base away, suggesting this may be a read error. The V gene is TRBV29-1, the J gene TRBJ2-3, with TRBD2 as a possible D gene (5 bases). The CDR3 length is 12 residues. Germline loops: CDR1 SQVTM, CDR2 ANQGSEA. The V and J ends lost 5 bases and 7 bases respectively, with 13 bases between them. Here the CDR3 DNA reads TGCAGCGTTTTGGAGGTTACATATACGCAGTATTTT. It translates to CSVLEVTYTQYF.